This TCR beta chain was captured by sequencing in a study of response to subunit inactivated influenza vaccine. Each CDR3 protein gets one entry after TCRdb re-called the RT-PCR reads with MiXCR. Of fewer than 350,000 distinct CDR3 sequences in the sample, around a fifth were seen once. CDR1 SGHVS and CDR2 FQNEAQ come from the germline V gene. Trimming took 2 bases from V and 7 from J, leaving 12 bases between them. The CDR3 has 14 residues. Study-level results: It was the authors' suggestion that each seasonal influenza vaccination recruits few new T cells.

This clonotype was seen repeatedly, ten times or more. Its antigen is undetermined. The specimen comprised PBMCs from blood, sampled around 22 months after vaccination. The clonotype originates from a man between 50 and 75 years old who received an inactivated influenza vaccine. The V and J genes are TRBV7-8 and TRBJ2-1; D tentatively fits TRBD1 or TRBD2 (5 bases each). The CDR3 loop reads CASSLFRGSNEQFF. The CDR3, as DNA: TGTGCCAGCAGCTTATTTCGGGGCTCGAATGAGCAGTTCTTC.